This TCR beta chain was profiled in a study of T cell repertoires in cytomegalovirus infection (dated by TCRdb to the late 2010s). About the investigation overall: Peptide stimulations targeted recently identified HLA-C-restricted CMV epitopes, whose presentation resists viral immunomodulation, together with well-studied HLA-B-restricted epitopes. Donor HLA type was relevant to the analysis, because carriage of CMV infection together with the matching HLA type was indicated by public TCR beta signatures.

In light of the paper, this sample's treatment or condition label describes: in vitro stimulation with specific CMV peptide epitopes to enrich CMV-specific T cells. TCRdb lists the instrument as Illumina HiSeq 1500. The public reads were reprocessed in TCRdb via fastp at Q25 and MiXCR, keeping in-frame beta chains. Here each entry gathers all rows of one CDR3 protein and keeps the most common genes and DNA. This sample gives around 770,000 distinct CDR3 sequences in total; about 29% of them show up just once. Around 14% of the sample comes from the top ten. Details on this clonotype: Its antigen is still unknown. Per-base quality was not reported, and no clone a single base away is much larger than it.

The trim is 5 bases for V and 3 bases for J, with a gap of 14 bases between the germline ends. CDR1 and CDR2 are read off the germline V gene (reference sequence) as MNHNY and SVGAGI. From its cysteine to its phenylalanine, the CDR3 spans 15 amino acids. The kept DNA is CDR3 alone, 45 bases in frame from the first base. Points the paper makes about the study in general: In both this cohort and an independent roughly 360-donor cohort, the cumulative frequency of public TCR beta family members distinguished carriers of CMV infection plus the relevant HLA type. The ex vivo response was dominated by HLA-C-restricted CMV-specific TCR beta clonotypes, which also provided the single most frequent clonotype in two of eight donors.

This sequence originates from a human donor in good health (CMV status not recorded). Some clones in this sample may be carry-over from other donors' samples. Recombination joined TRBV6-6 with TRBJ2-4; the D gene could be either TRBD1 or TRBD2, each agreeing at 5 bases. The sequencing here drew on cultured CD8+ T cells from PBMCs, taken from culture after CMV antigen stimulation. CDR3 sequence: CASSVRRDDKNIQYF. The bases are TGTGCCAGCAGTGTTCGAAGGGACGACAAAAACATTCAGTACTTC.